This TCR beta chain was obtained from a study of cytomegalovirus exposure and HLA in healthy donors. Overall study results and limits: Later analysis revealed greater clonal expansion in HLA-associated TCR beta chains than in equally common others. Most TCR sequences were rare, but some public TCRs occurred in many donors.

CDR1 and CDR2 (germline): MNHEY, SVGAGI. This CDR3 is 14 amino acids long. Trimming took 7 bases from V and 0 from J; bases not matched to a gene: 5. Vbeta (60) and Jbeta (13) primers were used in the PCR. This table comes from immunoSEQ multiplex PCR, and its TCRdb copy is limited to in-frame clones, with some not included. The listing records 120,000 to 150,000 clones. Note on this clone: Its antigen remains unidentified.

V and J are TRBV6-5 and TRBJ1-2, with 7 bases fitting TRBD1. The sequenced material came from PBMCs. This sequence was found in a woman in her 50s in good health and CMV-seronegative. Here the CDR3 DNA reads TGTGCCAGCAACCCAGGACAGGCTAACTATGGCTACACCTTC. Translated, it gives CASNPGQANYGYTF.